The entry below describes one T cell receptor (beta chain). With MiXCR, TCRdb reprocessed the PCR reads. The sample lists under 30,000 clones; about 20% were seen once. The sample comes from a study of metastatic and nonmetastatic thyroid tumors. Per germline, CDR1 MNHNS and CDR2 SASEGT. Trimming removed 3 bases from V and 2 bases from J, with 17 bases in between. The CDR3 runs 16 residues. Treatment of any kind had been given to no patient before thyroid surgery. The sequence derives from a female donor with papillary thyroid cancer or a benign thyroid nodule (not recorded which). Some clones in this sample may be carry-over from other donors' samples. This chain joins TRBV6-1 and TRBJ2-7, with a tentative D call TRBD1 (5 bases). Sequenced sample: blood. CDR3 protein: CASSDPWGGITYEQYF. The CDR3 DNA reads TGTGCCAGCAGTGATCCCTGGGGCGGTATTACCTACGAGCAGTACTTC.